These 4 T cell receptor beta chains originate from one sample sequenced in a study of OX40 agonist ivuxolimab in advanced cancers. Method: immunoSEQ multiplex PCR; TCRdb's copy keeps in-frame clones and lacks some. This sample carries around 80,000 clones, over 75% of them seen once, and the ten largest clones take around 0.5%. The specimen comprised CD4+ or CD8+ T cells sorted from blood, sampled in a trial of the OX40 agonist ivuxolimab. These receptors came from an adult with an advanced solid tumor such as melanoma, head and neck, liver or kidney cancer.

V gene TRBV6-5 combines with J gene TRBJ2-3, with D hard to call. Germline CDR1 reads MNHEY; CDR2 reads SVGAGI. The CDR3 is 14 residues long. V lost 0 bases and J 2 bases, leaving 6 bases between the germline ends. In DNA form, the CDR3 reads TGTGCCAGCAGTTACTCTCTACCCACAGATACGCAGTATTTT. Translating gives CASSYSLPTDTQYF.

This chain links TRBV4-3 with TRBJ2-1, with 7 bases that match TRBD1. V was clipped by 3 bases and J by 3 bases; unmatched bases: 5. The V gene's germline CDR1 is LGHNA and CDR2 YSLEER. This CDR3 spans 15 amino acids. CDR3 residues: CASSHRQGSYNEQFF. The CDR3 nucleotides are TGCGCCAGCAGCCATAGACAGGGTAGCTACAATGAGCAGTTCTTC.

This clone has just one count. The chain has TRBV5-4 and TRBJ1-3; 8 bases are shared with TRBD1. Germline loops: CDR1 SGHNT, CDR2 YYREEE (reference sequence). The J segment lost 1 base and the V segment lost 4 bases, leaving 13 bases of the junction unmatched. The CDR3 covers 18 residues. The CDR3, as DNA: TGTGCCAGCAGCCCGGGGGGCGACAGGGGCGGTTCTGGAAACACCATATATTTT. Translated: CASSPGGDRGGSGNTIYF.

The chain carries TRBV11-3 and TRBJ2-3, with 10 bases that match TRBD2. Germline V gene lookup returns CDR1 SGHNT and CDR2 YENEEA. This CDR3 comprises 18 residues. After removal of 5 bases from V and 4 bases from J, the junction contained 15 bases not matched to a gene. The CDR3 DNA sequence: TGTGCCAGCAGCGCCTCCCAAGCGGGGGGGCCCCAGGCAGATACGCAGTATTTT. Amino acids: CASSASQAGGPQADTQYF.